The table lists the clone carrying this TCR beta chain with a few counts. The antigen is unknown. The entirety of the isolated RNA underwent reverse transcription, so expressed TCRB transcripts were sequenced. Measured with immunoSEQ multiplex PCR; TCRdb has only the in-frame clones, and not every one. The table has about 48,000 clones, 42% seen once. This sample is part of a study of beta chain features in type 1 diabetes. As for the study in general: All samples yielded 85 million to 130 million examined sorted cells. Study-level findings and limits: Within each of all four CD4+ subsets, Type 1 diabetes patients had TCRB CDR3s that were moderately but significantly shorter. Whether HLA type influences TCRB rearrangement remained unresolved here.

A sort by CD45RO/CCR7/CD25/CD127/CD95/CD27 yielded CD4+ naive, central memory, regulatory and stem cell-like memory cells. Purity exceeded 98% in all sorted populations. The sequence was collected from a man aged 25 to 40 with type 1 diabetes. The sequencing input was Tregs from blood.

The CDR3 DNA is TGTGCCAGCAGTCAACGGTCTCTTGATGGCTACACCTTC. Its translation: CASSQRSLDGYTF. The chain couples TRBV27 to TRBJ1-2; D not resolved. The CDR3 length is 13 residues. Germline loops: CDR1 MNHEY, CDR2 SMNVEV (reference sequence). Trimming took off 5 bases at V and 6 bases at J, with 13 bases between the two ends.